Below, one T cell receptor (beta chain) is given with its context. This specimen comes from a study of CD8 T cells in Susac syndrome. The RNA, about 0.5 to 1 ug, was put through reverse transcription using random hexamers. The CDR3 of TCR beta was amplified by immunoSEQ multiplex PCR across 54 Vbeta and 13 Jbeta. TCRdb recomputed calls from the immunoSEQ multiplex PCR reads with MiXCR, one row per CDR3 protein. Of roughly 67,000 distinct CDR3 sequences in the sample, about 94% were seen once. This CDR3 contains 13 residues. V lost 6 bases and J lost 3, with 12 bases in between. Germline V gene lookup returns CDR1 MNHNS and CDR2 SASEGT.

This receptor was identified in a human donor with multiple sclerosis. The genes are TRBV6-1 and TRBJ2-7, with D tentatively TRBD1 (5 bases). The sample taken for sequencing was CD8+ T cells from PBMCs. CDR3 sequence: CASRTKQGYEQYF. CDR3 coding DNA: TGTGCCAGCAGAACGAAGCAGGGCTACGAGCAGTACTTC.